This T cell receptor (beta chain) stems from a study of OX40 agonist ivuxolimab in advanced cancers. Assay: immunoSEQ multiplex PCR; the TCRdb copy retains only in-frame clones and omits some. The sample records 30,000 to 45,000 clones, 65% to 80% being singletons. This clone is medium-sized in the sample. Losses at the gene ends were 1 base for V and 4 bases for J; bases not matched to a gene: 2. The CDR3 runs to 14 residues. Germline V CDR1 and CDR2: SEHNR, FQNEAQ (reference sequence). This material consisted of CD4+ or CD8+ T cells sorted from blood, taken in a trial of the OX40 agonist ivuxolimab. The J gene is TRBJ1-1, the V gene TRBV7-9, with 8 bases that match TRBD1. The origin of this receptor is an adult with an advanced solid tumor such as melanoma, head and neck, liver or kidney cancer. CDR3 sequence: CASSLGQGSTEAFF. The CDR3 DNA is TGTGCCAGCAGCTTAGGACAGGGGAGCACTGAAGCTTTCTTT. Full variable domain (outside the CDR3, taken from reference TRBV7-9 and TRBJ1-1): DTGVSQNPRHKITKRGQNVTFRCDPISEHNRLYWYRQTLGQGPEFLTYFQNEAQLEKSRLLSDRFSAERPKGSFSTLEIQRTEQGDSAMYLCASSLGQGSTEAFFGQGTRLTVV.